A single sample is the source of the 26 T cell receptor beta chains below, sequenced in a study of T cell repertoires in cytomegalovirus infection. TCRdb reprocessed the reads with MiXCR, giving one entry per CDR3 protein. Of some 220,000 distinct CDR3 sequences in the sample, roughly an eighth were seen once. Sample: PBMCs. The receptors come from a human donor in good health (CMV status not recorded). Some clones in this sample may be carry-over from other donors' samples.

This clonotype was recorded at least ten times. This chain connects TRBV7-8 to TRBJ2-2; D is perhaps TRBD1 (5 bases). The V end was cut by 4 bases, the J end by 2 bases, with 20 bases between. The CDR3 is 18 amino acids. Per the germline V gene, CDR1 is SGHVS and CDR2 is FQNEAQ. The CDR3 sequence: CASSSLPPGQPNTGELFF. The DNA of the CDR3 is TGTGCCAGCAGCTCGCTTCCACCAGGGCAGCCTAACACCGGGGAGCTGTTTTTT.

This clonotype was detected ten times or more. The rearrangement joins TRBV7-2 to TRBJ2-1, with TRBD2 identical over 7 bases. The length of the CDR3 is 16 residues. V gave up 1 base and J gave up 0 bases; unmatched junction bases: 3. Germline assignment: CDR1 SGHTA and CDR2 FQGNSA. CDR3 sequence: CASSLVGGSSYNEQFF. The CDR3, as DNA: TGTGCCAGCAGCTTAGTAGGCGGGAGCTCCTACAATGAGCAGTTCTTC.

Ten or more counts support this clonotype. V and J are TRBV11-3 and TRBJ2-6; D tentatively fits TRBD1 or TRBD2 (5 bases each). CDR1 is SGHNT and CDR2 is YENEEA in the germline V gene. Between the trimmed V and J ends, which lost 5 bases and 4 bases, there was a span of 15 bases. This CDR3 has 16 amino acids. DNA for the CDR3: TGTGCCAGCAGCCTAACGGGGCTCGGAGGGGCCAACGTCCTGACTTTC. It encodes CASSLTGLGGANVLTF.

DNA of the CDR3: TGTGCCAGCAGCTTTAGCGGGGGGCCGGTCTATGAGCAGTTCTTC. Encoded protein: CASSFSGGPVYEQFF. The chain recombines TRBV7-9 with TRBJ2-1, with 10 bases that match TRBD2. This CDR3 has 15 residues. CDR1 is SEHNR, CDR2 FQNEAQ, per germline (reference sequence). Unmatched junction bases numbered 7, after V lost 3 bases and J lost 8 bases.

This clonotype has only a few counts. The DNA for the CDR3 is TGTGCCAGTAGTATAGACCCGGGGGGCCCTCAATCGACCCAGTACTTC. This translates into CASSIDPGGPQSTQYF. The chain links TRBV19 to TRBJ2-5, with a possible D match to TRBD2 (7 bases). Germline V CDR1 and CDR2: LNHDA, SQIVND (reference sequence). The V end was cut by 0 bases, the J end by 7 bases, with 18 bases between. The CDR3 runs 16 residues.

This clonotype was recorded many times. This chain joins TRBV6-1 and TRBJ2-2; 7 bases map to TRBD2. Germline V CDR1 and CDR2: MNHNS, SASEGT. CDR3 length: 14 residues. The V gene end was trimmed by 8 bases and the J gene end by 0 bases; junction bases not matched to a gene: 3. CDR3 DNA sequence: TGTGCCAGCGGACTAGGTCCGAACACCGGGGAGCTGTTTTTT. Its translation: CASGLGPNTGELFF.

This clonotype was observed at least ten times. The genes are TRBV28 and TRBJ2-4; D gene ambiguous. V was clipped by 5 bases and J by 2 bases, with 10 bases between them. The CDR3 spans 14 residues. Germline V gene lookup returns CDR1 MDHEN and CDR2 SYDVKM. The CDR3 sequence: CASSPPETKNIQYF. The CDR3 region has the DNA TGTGCCAGCAGTCCACCGGAGACCAAAAACATTCAGTACTTC. Based on the CDR3 plus reference TRBV28 and TRBJ2-4, the full variable domain is DVKVTQSSRYLVKRTGEKVFLECVQDMDHENMFWYRQDPGLGLRLIYFSYDVKMKEKGDIPEGYSVSREKKERFSLILESASTNQTSMYLCASSPPETKNIQYFGAGTRLSVL.

This clonotype has a count of ten or more. V and J are TRBV12-3 or TRBV12-4 and TRBJ2-3; maybe TRBD1 (5 bases). V was pared by 3 bases and J by 1 base, with 5 bases between. This CDR3 is 13 amino acids long. The CDR3 coding sequence is TGTGCCAGCAGTTTCAGGGGCACAGATACGCAGTATTTT. Translation: CASSFRGTDTQYF.

The chain joins TRBV10-3 to TRBJ1-5; D perhaps matches TRBD1 (5 bases). The CDR3 loop spans 14 amino acids. CDR1 and CDR2 (germline): ENHRY, SYGVKD. The V and J ends lost 4 bases and 5 bases respectively, with 12 bases between them. For the CDR3, the DNA is TGTGCCATCAGTGCCACCGGGGGTGATCAGCCCCAGCATTTT. Its protein is CAISATGGDQPQHF.

This clonotype was recorded a few times. V gene TRBV20-1 combines with J gene TRBJ2-1; no definite D call. The CDR3 contains 17 residues. Germline V gives CDR1 DFQATT, CDR2 SNEGSKA (reference sequence). Trimming stripped 6 bases from V and 0 bases from J, with 21 bases between. The CDR3 nucleotides read TGCAGTGCCCTTGGTTTAGGCTCAACCAGCTCCTACAATGAGCAGTTCTTC. Protein product: CSALGLGSTSSYNEQFF.

This clonotype showed up just a few times. The V and J genes are TRBV4-1 and TRBJ2-1, with D uncertain. V lost 3 bases, J lost 12 bases, and 12 bases lay in between. Germline assignment: CDR1 MGHRA and CDR2 YSYEKL. This CDR3 has 12 amino acids. This chain's CDR3 is CASSHGSLGQFF. CDR3 in DNA: TGCGCCAGCAGCCACGGATCACTGGGGCAGTTCTTC.

This clonotype occurred many times. The rearrangement uses TRBV7-2 and TRBJ2-2; 7 bases align to TRBD1. Germline V gene sequence: CDR1 SGHTA, CDR2 FQGNSA. V lost 0 bases, J lost 7 bases, and 5 bases stayed unmatched. CDR3 length: 15 residues. The CDR3 DNA sequence: TGTGCCAGCAGCTTAGCATCCAACAGGGGCGGGGAGCTGTTTTTT. This encodes CASSLASNRGGELFF.

This clonotype has at least ten counts. The chain is built from TRBV7-9 and TRBJ2-7; D is uncertain. Germline V gives CDR1 SEHNR, CDR2 FQNEAQ (reference sequence). This CDR3 region has 14 residues. V was cut by 2 bases and J by 0 bases, with 8 bases left in between. The CDR3: CASSLQASSYEQYF. CDR3 nucleotides: TGTGCCAGCAGCTTACAAGCCAGCTCCTACGAGCAGTACTTC.

The chain joins TRBV29-1 to TRBJ1-1; no clear D gene. CDR1 and CDR2 (germline): SQVTM, ANQGSEA. The CDR3 is 12 amino acids. The V and J ends lost 3 bases and 4 bases respectively, with 9 bases between them. Written as DNA, the CDR3 is TGCAGCGTTGAGACCGGCGGCACTGAAGCTTTCTTT. It yields the protein CSVETGGTEAFF.

This clonotype was counted at least ten times. This sequence joins TRBV7-2 and TRBJ1-6; D not resolved. The germline gives CDR1 SGHTA, CDR2 FQGNSA. V was shortened by 5 bases and J by 9 bases, with 17 bases between the two germline ends. The CDR3 totals 15 residues. The CDR3, as DNA: TGTGCCAGCAGCCCAGAATCGACTACTGGTTCACCCCTCCACTTT. Translating it yields CASSPESTTGSPLHF.

This clonotype was counted at least ten times. The chain couples TRBV7-2 to TRBJ2-2; no clear D gene. Looked up from germline, CDR1 is SGHTA and CDR2 is FQGNSA. The CDR3 extends over 14 amino acids. Trimming took off 5 bases at V and 6 bases at J, with 13 bases between the two ends. Here the CDR3 reads CASSPWTKAGELFF. CDR3 DNA: TGTGCCAGCAGCCCGTGGACGAAGGCCGGGGAGCTGTTTTTT.

This clonotype was observed a few times. The rearrangement uses TRBV28 and TRBJ2-1; no firm D call. The CDR3 extends over 11 amino acids. The V gene's germline CDR1 is MDHEN and CDR2 SYDVKM. V gave up 0 bases and J gave up 7 bases, with 1 base separating them. The CDR3 loop reads CASSLWNEQFF. Written as DNA, the CDR3 is TGTGCCAGCAGTTTATGGAATGAGCAGTTCTTC.

This clonotype was detected ten times or more. The genes are TRBV7-9 and TRBJ2-3; D is unresolved. Trimming left V 3 bases short and J 6 bases short, with 13 bases between. The CDR3 consists of 14 residues. The V gene's germline CDR1 is SEHNR and CDR2 FQNEAQ (reference sequence). The CDR3 DNA reads as TGTGCCAGCAGCTTCCATGTATCGGCGGATACGCAGTATTTT. Residues: CASSFHVSADTQYF. Variable domain in full (rest from reference TRBV7-9 and TRBJ2-3): DTGVSQNPRHKITKRGQNVTFRCDPISEHNRLYWYRQTLGQGPEFLTYFQNEAQLEKSRLLSDRFSAERPKGSFSTLEIQRTEQGDSAMYLCASSFHVSADTQYFGPGTRLTVL.

This clonotype was seen many times. The chain couples TRBV7-8 to TRBJ2-5, with 11 bases fitting TRBD2. The CDR3 extends over 15 amino acids. Looked up from germline, CDR1 is SGHVS and CDR2 is FQNEAQ. V shed 3 bases, J shed 5 bases, and the junction held 5 bases outside the gene matches. CDR3 coding DNA: TGTGCCAGCAGCTTTAGCGGGGGGGCCTCGGAGACCCAGTACTTC. Its protein is CASSFSGGASETQYF. Filled out from reference TRBV7-8 and TRBJ2-5, the complete variable domain reads GAGVSQSPRYKVAKRGQDVALRCDPISGHVSLFWYQQALGQGPEFLTYFQNEAQLDKSGLPSDRFFAERPEGSVSTLKIQRTQQEDSAVYLCASSFSGGASETQYFGPGTRLLVL.

This clonotype has at least ten counts. The chain uses TRBV20-1 and TRBJ1-2; D gene uncertain. V lost 1 base and J lost 1, with 13 bases in between. In germline, CDR1 is DFQATT, CDR2 SNEGSKA (reference sequence). The CDR3 loop spans 15 amino acids. The CDR3, as DNA: TGCAGTGCTAGAGGTTACGGGAGGGTTAACTATGGCTACACCTTC. As protein: CSARGYGRVNYGYTF.

This clonotype was counted only a few times. The chain links TRBV14 to TRBJ2-2, with TRBD1 as a possible D gene (7 bases). The CDR3 covers 15 residues. CDR1 and CDR2 (germline): SGHDN, FVKESK. Trimming left V 5 bases short and J 1 base short, with 11 bases between. The CDR3: CASSLQGGNTGELFF. The CDR3 coding sequence is TGTGCCAGCAGCTTGCAGGGGGGGAACACCGGGGAGCTGTTTTTT.

This clonotype was found a few times. This chain links TRBV5-1 with TRBJ1-1, with 7 positions matching TRBD1. Losses at the gene ends were 1 base for V and 4 bases for J; bases not matched to a gene: 7. The CDR3 is 15 amino acids. Per the germline V gene, CDR1 is SGHRS and CDR2 is YFSETQ. The CDR3 DNA sequence: TGCGCCAGCAGCTTGCCCTGGGACAGCCGCACTGAAGCTTTCTTT. This codes for CASSLPWDSRTEAFF.

At least ten counts were recorded for this clonotype. The rearrangement links TRBV6-1 to TRBJ2-7, with D possibly TRBD2 on 5 matching bases. Germline V CDR1 and CDR2: MNHNS, SASEGT. The CDR3 has 14 amino acids. The V gene lost 7 bases and the J gene lost 0 bases, with 13 bases spanning the gap. The CDR3 sequence is CASKSLGDSYEQYF. The CDR3 DNA reads TGTGCCAGCAAATCACTCGGGGACTCCTACGAGCAGTACTTC.

In this sample, this clonotype turned up many times. J is TRBJ2-5 and V is TRBV10-3, with TRBD2 identical over 9 bases. Germline CDR1 and CDR2: ENHRY and SYGVKD. J was trimmed by 4 bases and V by 2 bases; bases with no gene match: 8. The CDR3 has 16 amino acids. The CDR3, as DNA: TGTGCCATCAGTGAGGATGGCGGGGGGGCCTCAGAGACCCAGTACTTC. It translates to CAISEDGGGASETQYF.

This clonotype was counted at least ten times. The chain employs TRBV19 and TRBJ2-1; the match to TRBD1 covers 9 bases. This CDR3 spans 15 amino acids. V shed 1 base and J 8 bases; nucleotides not matched to a gene: 6. Germline CDR1 reads LNHDA; CDR2 reads SQIVND (reference sequence). CDR3 in DNA: TGTGCCAGTAGTATAGCACAGGGGGCATTGGATGAGCAGTTCTTC. It codes for CASSIAQGALDEQFF. The whole variable domain, filled in from reference TRBV19 and TRBJ2-1, reads DGGITQSPKYLFRKEGQNVTLSCEQNLNHDAMYWYRQDPGQGLRLIYYSQIVNDFQKGDIAEGYSVSREKKESFPLTVTSAQKNPTAFYLCASSIAQGALDEQFFGPGTRLTVL.

A few counts support this clonotype. This rearrangement joins TRBV6-2 or TRBV6-3 to TRBJ2-3; 8 positions match TRBD2. The CDR3 sequence is 17 residues long. Germline V lookup: CDR1 MNHEY, CDR2 SVGEGT. The J segment lost 2 bases and the V segment lost 0 bases, leaving 7 bases of the junction unmatched. The chain's CDR3 is CASSYSIQTSATDTQYF. The CDR3 nucleotides read TGTGCCAGCAGTTACTCGATCCAGACTAGCGCCACAGATACGCAGTATTTT.